Each of the 23 T cell receptor beta chains below was sequenced from the same sample in a study of regulatory T cells in long-lasting Graves disease. Time point of the sample: persistent/refractory GD, antithyroid drugs over 5 years with positive TRAb. RNA from PBMCs was the source of the TCR library. Libraries of TCR beta came from iRepertoire HTBI primers plus Arm-PCR of CDR3 regions. MiXCR was run by TCRdb on the multiplex PCR reads, yielding one entry per CDR3 protein. This sample has 350,000 to 450,000 distinct CDR3 sequences, with less than 25% found just once. The starting material was peripheral blood mononuclear cells (PBMCs), obtained when the disease was refractory, from a patient treated with antithyroid drugs. The receptors come from a female donor with Graves disease.

This clonotype was observed many times. The chain links TRBV2 to TRBJ2-6, with 8 bases fitting TRBD1. The CDR3 has 15 residues. Germline assignment: CDR1 SNHLY and CDR2 FYNNEI. V trimming: 5 bases; J trimming: 3 bases; junction bases outside the gene matches: 3. CDR3: CASSPGGGGANVLTF. CDR3 nucleotides: TGTGCCAGCAGTCCAGGGGGCGGTGGGGCCAACGTCCTGACTTTC.

This clonotype was picked up a small number of times. The chain has TRBV27 and TRBJ2-7; 12 positions match TRBD2. This CDR3 region has 15 residues. The V gene's germline CDR1 is MNHEY and CDR2 SMNVEV (reference sequence). J gave up 6 bases and V 2 bases, and 5 bases lay outside the gene matches. This chain's CDR3 is CASSLSGLAGREQYF. CDR3 DNA sequence: TGTGCCAGCAGTTTAAGCGGACTAGCGGGACGCGAGCAGTACTTC.

This clonotype was picked up a small number of times. A single base separates this from a much larger clone, so it may be a read error. The chain is built from TRBV2 and TRBJ1-1, with 7 bases matching TRBD1. Germline loops: CDR1 SNHLY, CDR2 FYNNEI. The CDR3 runs 13 residues. After removal of 5 bases from V and 4 bases from J, the junction contained 4 bases not matched to a gene. DNA for the CDR3: TGTGCCAGCAGTCTAGGACAGGTCACTGAAGCTTTCTTT. Amino acid sequence: CASSLGQVTEAFF.

The V gene is TRBV27, the J gene TRBJ1-2; 11 bases are a match to TRBD1. This CDR3 spans 14 amino acids. Trimming took 8 bases from V and 4 from J; bases not matched to a gene: 6. Looked up from germline, CDR1 is MNHEY and CDR2 is SMNVEV (reference sequence). CDR3 nucleotides: TGTGCCAGCGCCCGGACAGGGGGCGGCTATGGCTACACCTTC. Translated, it gives CASARTGGGYGYTF.

V and J are TRBV29-1 and TRBJ2-7, with 9 bases lining up with TRBD2. From germline, CDR1 is SQVTM and CDR2 ANQGSEA. CDR3 length equals 15 residues. The trim removed 4 bases at V and 3 bases at J, leaving 10 bases unmatched. The CDR3 here is CSVAGTSGFLYEQYF. For the CDR3, the DNA is TGCAGCGTTGCGGGAACTAGCGGGTTTCTCTACGAGCAGTACTTC.

This clonotype was found many times. The chain links TRBV7-9 to TRBJ2-1; 10 bases fit TRBD2. This CDR3 has 15 residues. V gave up 10 bases and J gave up 3 bases; unmatched junction bases: 9. Germline V lookup: CDR1 SEHNR, CDR2 FQNEAQ (reference sequence). The CDR3 spells CATSTSGTNYNEQFF. The CDR3 nucleotides are TGTGCCACCTCAACTAGCGGGACAAACTACAATGAGCAGTTCTTC.

This clonotype appeared a few times. The chain has TRBV7-9 and TRBJ2-5; D might be TRBD2 (5 bases). The germline V gene has CDR1 SEHNR and CDR2 FQNEAQ (reference sequence). Trimming shortened V by 7 bases and J by 5 bases, and 17 bases separated the two germline ends. The CDR3 sequence is 14 residues long. CDR3 sequence: CASTKRAGEETQYF. DNA for the CDR3: TGTGCCAGCACAAAAAGGGCGGGTGAGGAGACCCAGTACTTC.

This clonotype was seen at least ten times. This chain joins TRBV2 and TRBJ1-5; 8 nucleotides agree with TRBD1. This CDR3 contains 15 residues. The V gene's germline CDR1 is SNHLY and CDR2 FYNNEI. Trimming took 3 bases from V and 7 from J; bases not matched to a gene: 8. The chain's CDR3 is CASSDRAGGIQPQHF. CDR3 coding DNA: TGTGCCAGCAGTGATAGGGCAGGGGGCATCCAGCCCCAGCATTTT.

This clonotype was recorded a few times. As DNA, the CDR3 is TGCGCCAGCAGCTCGACAGGGTTGGACACTGAAGCTTTCTTT. Its translation is CASSSTGLDTEAFF. The V and J genes are TRBV4-3 and TRBJ1-1; 7 bases fit TRBD1. The V gene end was trimmed by 5 bases and the J gene end by 3 bases; junction bases not matched to a gene: 6. The CDR3 is 14 residues long. Germline values: CDR1 LGHNA, CDR2 YSLEER.

This clonotype appeared a few times. The chain recombines TRBV6-2 or TRBV6-3 with TRBJ2-7; D call uncertain. V gave up 4 bases and J gave up 0 bases, with 22 bases separating them. This CDR3 comprises 18 residues. Germline CDR1 MNHEY, CDR2 SVGEGT. CDR3: CASSSGPTFSPSSYEQYF. The CDR3 DNA follows: TGTGCCAGCAGTTCCGGGCCGACGTTCTCTCCAAGCTCCTACGAGCAGTACTTC.

This clonotype was found a few times. The chain employs TRBV10-3 and TRBJ2-4; 7 nucleotides align to TRBD2. The germline V gene encodes CDR1 ENHRY and CDR2 SYGVKD. The length of the CDR3 is 16 residues. Germline trimming cut 4 bases from V and 2 bases from J; bases unmatched to any gene: 8. CDR3 nucleotide sequence: TGTGCCATCAGTGGGGAGGGAGAGTCATCCAAAAACATTCAGTACTTC. Amino acid sequence: CAISGEGESSKNIQYF.

This clonotype was picked up a small number of times. This chain links TRBV6-2 or TRBV6-3 with TRBJ1-1, with D perhaps TRBD1 (5 bases). Trimming left V 0 bases short and J 3 bases short, with 11 bases between. CDR1 and CDR2 (germline): MNHEY, SVGEGT. The CDR3 covers 15 residues. The CDR3 region is CASSYSAGMDTEAFF. CDR3 nucleotide sequence: TGTGCCAGCAGTTACTCGGCAGGGATGGACACTGAAGCTTTCTTT.

There are many counts of this clonotype. The chain combines TRBV2 with TRBJ1-5; D is unclear. The CDR3 length is 15 residues. The germline V gene has CDR1 SNHLY and CDR2 FYNNEI. V was shortened by 2 bases and J by 4 bases, with 12 bases between the two germline ends. The CDR3 sequence is CASSEWPEANQPQHF. DNA for the CDR3: TGTGCCAGCAGTGAATGGCCCGAGGCAAATCAGCCCCAGCATTTT.

J is TRBJ1-1 and V is TRBV7-2; no definite D call. CDR1 is SGHTA and CDR2 is FQGNSA in the germline V gene. CDR3 length equals 14 residues. The ends were cut back, 3 bases at V and 5 bases at J, with 13 bases in the middle. The CDR3 coding sequence is TGTGCCAGCAGCTTGGCAGGAGTAAGAACTGAAGCTTTCTTT. It yields the protein CASSLAGVRTEAFF.

This chain connects TRBV29-1 to TRBJ2-7, with TRBD2 as a possible D gene (5 bases). Germline-derived CDR1 and CDR2 are SQVTM and ANQGSEA. V dropped 8 bases and J dropped 2 bases, with 22 bases sitting between them. The CDR3 sequence is 15 residues long. The CDR3 here is CSNIPRAGGPYEQYF. Written as DNA, the CDR3 is TGCAGCAACATACCAAGGGCGGGCGGTCCCTACGAGCAGTACTTC.

This clonotype was counted once. Given a much more abundant clone one base away, this may be a read error. The J gene is TRBJ1-2, the V gene TRBV20-1, with no clear D. There are 12 residues in the CDR3. The germline V and J ends were trimmed by 0 bases and 8 bases, with 10 bases remaining between them. The germline CDR1 and CDR2 sequences are DFQATT and SNEGSKA (reference sequence). CDR3 nucleotides: TGCAGTGCTAGAGATAATACTGTGGGCTACACCTTC. As protein: CSARDNTVGYTF.

Many counts were recorded for this clonotype. This chain uses TRBV7-2 with TRBJ2-7, with TRBD1 matching over 8 bases. The trim removed 5 bases at V and 2 bases at J, leaving 8 bases unmatched. The CDR3 extends over 15 amino acids. Germline V gene data show CDR1 as SGHTA and CDR2 as FQGNSA. The CDR3 loop reads CASSRDRGPTYEQYF. The CDR3 DNA is TGTGCCAGCAGCCGTGACAGGGGTCCAACCTACGAGCAGTACTTC.

This clonotype was seen repeatedly, ten times or more. The rearrangement joins TRBV6-1 to TRBJ2-5; 9 positions agree with TRBD1. With V trimmed by 6 bases and J by 5 bases, 1 base remained unmatched. Germline CDR1 and CDR2: MNHNS and SASEGT. The CDR3 has 12 residues. The CDR3 spells CASRQGAETQYF. The CDR3 coding sequence is TGTGCCAGCAGACAGGGGGCCGAGACCCAGTACTTC.

A few counts support this clonotype. The chain combines TRBV29-1 with TRBJ2-7; possible D gene TRBD2, 5 bases. This CDR3 is built from 14 residues. Trimming stripped 1 base from V and 3 bases from J, with 13 bases between. CDR1 and CDR2 (germline): SQVTM, ANQGSEA. For the CDR3, the DNA is TGCAGCGTTGAAGGGACTCTCGGGCGCTACGAGCAGTACTTC. As protein: CSVEGTLGRYEQYF.

This clonotype appeared a few times. This chain joins TRBV7-2 and TRBJ1-6; D gene uncertain. Looked up from germline, CDR1 is SGHTA and CDR2 is FQGNSA. This CDR3 contains 18 residues. Trimming left V 3 bases short and J 0 bases short, with 15 bases between. The CDR3 DNA sequence: TGTGCCAGCAGCTTTTTACGGACCTCCAGCTCCTATAATTCACCCCTCCACTTT. Protein: CASSFLRTSSSYNSPLHF.

The table lists this clonotype with a few counts. The J gene is TRBJ2-5, the V gene TRBV15; tentatively, D is TRBD1 (7 bases). Germline loops: CDR1 LNHNV, CDR2 YYDKDF (reference sequence). V was cut by 2 bases and J by 5 bases, with 21 bases left in between. There are 17 residues in the CDR3. The CDR3 loop reads CATSRNLEGGGGETQYF. The CDR3 coding sequence is TGTGCCACCAGCAGAAATTTAGAAGGGGGCGGAGGGGAGACCCAGTACTTC.

This sequence joins TRBV20-1 and TRBJ2-7; 8 bases agree with TRBD2. This CDR3 is 16 amino acids long. Germline V lookup: CDR1 DFQATT, CDR2 SNEGSKA (reference sequence). V shed 3 bases, J shed 0 bases, and the junction held 10 bases outside the gene matches. For the CDR3, the DNA is TGCAGTGCTAGTTGGGTTAGCGGGATCCGCTCCTACGAGCAGTACTTC. It is translated as CSASWVSGIRSYEQYF.

This clonotype was recorded a few times. The chain joins TRBV5-5 to TRBJ2-5, with 7 nucleotides matching TRBD2. Germline V gene lookup returns CDR1 SGHKS and CDR2 YYEKEE (reference sequence). The CDR3 contains 14 residues. The junction had 6 bases not matched to a gene; V was cut back by 3 bases and J by 4 bases. The CDR3 reads CASSSFGGSETQYF. In DNA form, the CDR3 reads TGTGCCAGCAGCTCCTTCGGGGGGTCAGAGACCCAGTACTTC.